This TCR beta chain was profiled in a study of shared clonotypes between healthy human individuals (TCRdb year 2020). Study-wide context: A few men and two women, aged 18 to 49 years, made up the cohort. For each donor, three plates each were used for CD4 naive and CD4 memory, two plates were used for CD8 naive, and one plate was used for CD8 memory. To estimate repertoire size and how much clonotypes are shared between individuals, the study performed deep sequencing of blood TCR repertoires from five healthy adults. Libraries were prepared and TCR repertoires were sequenced by different laboratories using diverse techniques, in order to increase sequencing depth and limit assay-specific biases. Each donor's leukapheresis produced roughly between roughly 0.85 and 10 billion PBMCs.

CD8 naive samples were CD45RO-negative cells positively selected for CCR7, giving a CD45RA+CCR7+ population that excluded TemRA cells. Donors were healthy HIV-negative adults with no recently reported acute infections or vaccinations. Every donor was a Caucasian adult residing in Nashville, Tennessee, USA. After blood collection by leukapheresis, PBMCs were isolated using Ficoll-Histopaque density gradient centrifugation and then cryopreserved in the vapor phase of liquid nitrogen. Purity and quantity of every magnetically sorted T cell population were checked by analytical flow cytometry. Genomic DNA was isolated from each sorted fraction and quantified by UV absorbance on a Nanodrop 2000c. What the authors observed across the whole study: The small number of donors limited the genetic and exposure-history diversity represented. Even with the large sequencing depth, rarefaction of the sorted-subset datasets indicated that sequencing was incomplete. Based on pairwise subsampling, the degree of clonotype sharing among donors was expected to be affected by sequencing depth. When a few donors were compared, the shared fraction of clonotypes was about 5.4% for naive CD4, roughly 3.3% for naive CD8, 2% to 2.5% for memory CD4, and around 0.37% for memory CD8. Sampling was limited to blood, and TCR repertoires in tissue likely differ from TCR repertoires in blood. Naive subsets generally had larger estimated clonotype richness than memory subsets did. Compared with non-shared clonotypes, clonotypes shared by all four sorted-subset donors had higher generation probabilities.

A note on this clone: There is no known antigen for this receptor. Nothing much larger sits one base from this clone, and base qualities are not available.

CDR3 length: 13 amino acids, cysteine to phenylalanine. Left in the record is the CDR3 DNA by itself, 39 bases read in frame from the first base. The V end gives up 4 bases and the J end 9 bases, leaving 6 bases in the junction not matched to a gene. From a lookup of the germline V gene (reference sequence), CDR1 and CDR2 are SEHNR and FQNEAQ. TCR CDR3 regions were amplified from genomic DNA by multiplex PCR using the deep immunoSEQ assay. For each cell subset, the extracted genomic DNA was distributed evenly across all wells of several immunoSEQ 96-well plates, and each plate served as one replicate. Each replicate PCR for sorted subsets received about 0.2 ug genomic DNA, equal to about 30,000 T cell genomes. Purified libraries were measured with a Qubit 3.0 fluorometer, size-checked on a Bioanalyzer 2100, and measured again with the KAPA Library Quantification kit. A separate single-read 150-cycle Illumina NextSeq 550 flow cell was used to sequence each immunoSEQ 96-well plate. The published analysis was carried out like this. The immunoSEQ output contained only junctional sequences without quality scores, so filtering could not match that applied to full-length reads. Sequences were annotated with PyIR, a Python wrapper for IgBLAST v1.9, using IMGT germline references to assign V/J genes and CDR3. Any read was removed if the V/J assignment was weak (E-value above 1e-6), the CDR3 was missing, or the read contained stop codons, out-of-frame junctions, or ambiguous translated residues. V3J clonotypes were defined as sequences sharing an identical inferred V gene, J gene, and CDR3 amino acid sequence. Percentage overlap between repertoires was calculated by dividing the number of shared unique clonotypes by the size of the smaller repertoire. RTK rarefaction, the Chao1 estimator, and Recon v2.1 estimates of unobserved clonotypes were used to assess repertoire richness. Generation probabilities were computed with OLGA for all TCRbeta clonotypes obtained by the gDNA method from four donors. Sourced from immuneACCESS, this table was stored by TCRdb with only in-frame sequences that have V and J called. A share of the clones is absent; for the studies checked, an unresolved V gene accounts for under half, and the remainder has no known explanation. Clonal size and the V and J genes are those of that table, whereas D and trimming came from the DNA. Across this sample there are about 2.2 million clones, with 93% seen only once. The top ten hold less than 2% of the sample.

Specimen: naive CD8+ T cells from PBMCs. Reading the label with the study, this specimen's cell subset or site is: CD45RA+CCR7+. The rearrangement combines TRBV7-9 with TRBJ2-1; 7 central nucleotides agree with TRBD2. The receptor's source is a man between 18 and 29 years old in good health. Some clones in this sample may be carry-over from other donors' samples. The DNA sequence is as follows: TGTGCCAGCAGCTCCGAGAGGGAGGGTGAGCAGTTCTTC. It specifies CASSSEREGEQFF.